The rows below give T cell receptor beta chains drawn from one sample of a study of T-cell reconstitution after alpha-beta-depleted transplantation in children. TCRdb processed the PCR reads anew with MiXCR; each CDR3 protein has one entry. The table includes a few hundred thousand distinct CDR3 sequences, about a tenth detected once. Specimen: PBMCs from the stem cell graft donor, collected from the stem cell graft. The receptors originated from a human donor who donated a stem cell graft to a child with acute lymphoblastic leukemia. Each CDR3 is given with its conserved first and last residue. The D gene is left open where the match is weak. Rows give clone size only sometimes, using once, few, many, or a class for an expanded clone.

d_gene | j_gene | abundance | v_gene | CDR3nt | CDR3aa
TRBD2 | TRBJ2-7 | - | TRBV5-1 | TGCGCCAGCAGCACCGGGACTAGCGTCCGAGGATCCTACGAGCAGTACTTC | CASSTGTSVRGSYEQYF
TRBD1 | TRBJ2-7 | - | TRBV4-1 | TGCGCCAGCAGCGACCTACAGGGGGCTTACGAGCAGTACTTC | CASSDLQGAYEQYF
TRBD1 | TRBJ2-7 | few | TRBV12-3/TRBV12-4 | TGTGCCAGCCGAGGGGGCGACGAGCAGTACTTC | CASRGGDEQYF
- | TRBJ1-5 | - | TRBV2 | TGTGCCAGCAGTGAAGCGCGGGTAACTTATAGCAATCAGCCCCAGCATTTT | CASSEARVTYSNQPQHF
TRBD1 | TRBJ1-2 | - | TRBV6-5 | TGTGCCAGCAGTTACCAGATCGGACAGGCCAACTATGGCTACACCTTC | CASSYQIGQANYGYTF
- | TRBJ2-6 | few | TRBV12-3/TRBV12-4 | TGTGCCAGCAGCCCCCTCTTTAGGGCCAACGTCCTGACTTTC | CASSPLFRANVLTF
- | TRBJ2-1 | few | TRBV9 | TGTGCCAGCAGCCCACAGGGATCCAATGAGCAGTTCTTC | CASSPQGSNEQFF
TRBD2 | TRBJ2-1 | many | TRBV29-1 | TGCAGCGTTGATAGGTTAGCGGGGGCAGGAGAGCAGTTCTTC | CSVDRLAGAGEQFF
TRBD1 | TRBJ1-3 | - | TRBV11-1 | TGTGCCAGCAGCTTGGGGGACAGGGCCTTATACTCTGGAAACACCATATATTTT | CASSLGDRALYSGNTIYF
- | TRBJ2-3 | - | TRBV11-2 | TGTGCCAGCAGCTTAGGAAGCGGGCCAGATACGCAGTATTTT | CASSLGSGPDTQYF
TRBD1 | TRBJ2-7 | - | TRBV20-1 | TGCAGTGGTTTGACAGGGGGGGGCTACGAGCAGTACTTC | CSGLTGGGYEQYF
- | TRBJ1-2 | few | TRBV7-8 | TGTGCCAGCAGCCCACTGACGGGGTGGGGCTATGGCTACACCTTC | CASSPLTGWGYGYTF
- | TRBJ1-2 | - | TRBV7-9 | TGTGCCAGCAGCTTAGCGCCTGGGAGGGCAGGGGGCTACACCTTC | CASSLAPGRAGGYTF
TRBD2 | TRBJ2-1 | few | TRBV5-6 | TGTGCCAGCAGCCCTAATAGCGGGAGGGAAACTGGTGAGCAGTTCTTC | CASSPNSGRETGEQFF
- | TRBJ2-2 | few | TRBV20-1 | TGCAGTGCTAGATCCCTCCGGGCCTCCACCGGGGAGCTGTTTTTT | CSARSLRASTGELFF
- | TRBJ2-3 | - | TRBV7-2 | TGTGCCAGCAGCTTAATTCCCTCGGTGCAGGAGTTGACAGATACGCAGTATTTT | CASSLIPSVQELTDTQYF
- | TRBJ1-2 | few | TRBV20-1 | TGCAGTGCGGATTCGTCGGGGCTTAACTATGGCTACACCTTC | CSADSSGLNYGYTF
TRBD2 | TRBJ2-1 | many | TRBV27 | TGTGCCAGCAGTTCCTTAGCGGGAGGGCCTGGTGAGCAGTTCTTC | CASSSLAGGPGEQFF
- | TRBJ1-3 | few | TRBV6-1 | TGTGCCAGCAGCCCGGTGGGAGGCTCTGGAAACACCATATATTTT | CASSPVGGSGNTIYF
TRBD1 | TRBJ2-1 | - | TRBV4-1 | TGCGCCAGCAGCCCTGGGACAGGGGGAATTTCCTACAATGAGCAGTTCTTC | CASSPGTGGISYNEQFF
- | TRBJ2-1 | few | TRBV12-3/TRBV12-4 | TGTGCCAGCAGTTTTACAGGCAAGCAGTTCTTC | CASSFTGKQFF
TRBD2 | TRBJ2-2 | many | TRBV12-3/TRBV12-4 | TGTGCCAGCAGAACCAGCGGGAGAGTCACCGGGGAGCTGTTTTTT | CASRTSGRVTGELFF
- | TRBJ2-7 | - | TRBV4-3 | TGCGCCAGCAGCCAAGATCGGCAGGGGCCTGAGGAGCAGTACTTC | CASSQDRQGPEEQYF
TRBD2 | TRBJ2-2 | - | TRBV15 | TGTGCCACCAGCACCGTCCCGGGACTAGCGGGAGTGAGCACCGGGGAGCTGTTTTTT | CATSTVPGLAGVSTGELFF
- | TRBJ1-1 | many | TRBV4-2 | TGTGCCAGCAGCCAACCGACGACTTTGAACACTGAAGCTTTCTTT | CASSQPTTLNTEAFF
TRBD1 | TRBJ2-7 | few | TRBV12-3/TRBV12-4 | TGTGCCAGCAGTTTTGCCCCGGGACAGGGGAAGTACTTC | CASSFAPGQGKYF
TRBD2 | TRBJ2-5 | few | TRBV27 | TGTGCCAGCAGCCCGACCCTAGCGGGCAGCAGGGAGACCCAGTACTTC | CASSPTLAGSRETQYF
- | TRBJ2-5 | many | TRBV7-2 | TGTGCCAGCAGCTTGTCACGGGAGACCCAGTACTTC | CASSLSRETQYF
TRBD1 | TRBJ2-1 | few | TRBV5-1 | TGCGCCAGCAATCCTGGGGACAGCTCCTACAATGAGCAGTTCTTC | CASNPGDSSYNEQFF
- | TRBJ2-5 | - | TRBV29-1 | TGCAGCGTTGTAAATCAGGGGAATCAAGAGACCCAGTACTTC | CSVVNQGNQETQYF
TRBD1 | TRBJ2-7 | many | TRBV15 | TGTGCCACCGGAGACAGGGCGTCCGCCGAGCAGTACTTC | CATGDRASAEQYF
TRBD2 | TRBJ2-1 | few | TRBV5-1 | TGCGCCAGCAGCTTGGGTAGCGGGAGGGAAAGCAATGAGCAGTTCTTC | CASSLGSGRESNEQFF
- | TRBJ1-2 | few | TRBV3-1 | TGTGCCAGCAGCCAAATGGCGGGCTATGATGGCTACACCTTC | CASSQMAGYDGYTF
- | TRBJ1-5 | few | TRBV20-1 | TGCAGTGCTAGTGATGGGACCTCTGAGAAGCCCCAGCATTTT | CSASDGTSEKPQHF
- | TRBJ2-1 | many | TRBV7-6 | TGTGCCAGCAGCTCGCCCCTTACTAGCAATGAGCAGTTCTTC | CASSSPLTSNEQFF
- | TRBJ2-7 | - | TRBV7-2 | TGTGCCAGCAGCTTTTTGGGTATTGGCTCCTACGAGCAGTACTTC | CASSFLGIGSYEQYF
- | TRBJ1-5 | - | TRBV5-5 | TGTGCCAGCAGCTTGAGTGTTCATGGCAATCAGCCCCAGCATTTT | CASSLSVHGNQPQHF
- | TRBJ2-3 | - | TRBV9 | TGTGCCAGCAGCGTTTCCGGGACCAGGACAGATACGCAGTATTTT | CASSVSGTRTDTQYF
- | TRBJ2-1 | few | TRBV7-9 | TGTGCCAGCACCCCTAAACCAAATGAGCAGTTCTTC | CASTPKPNEQFF
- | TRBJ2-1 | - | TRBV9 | TGTGCCAGCAGCGTAGTGTCAGGCGCTGAGCAGTTCTTC | CASSVVSGAEQFF
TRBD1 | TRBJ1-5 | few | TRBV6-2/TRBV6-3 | TGTGCCAGCAGTTACCGGCAGGGGGGTTATCAGCCCCAGCATTTT | CASSYRQGGYQPQHF
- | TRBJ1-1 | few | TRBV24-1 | TGTGCCACCAGTCTTACAGGGAACACTGAAGCTTTCTTT | CATSLTGNTEAFF